The rows below give T cell receptor beta chains drawn from one sample of a study of regulatory T cells in long-lasting Graves disease. Each CDR3 protein is one row after TCRdb ran MiXCR on the multiplex PCR reads. Of 350,000 to 450,000 distinct CDR3 sequences in the sample, less than 25% are singletons; the top ten hold around 21%. This material consisted of peripheral blood mononuclear cells (PBMCs), taken when the disease was refractory, from a patient treated with antithyroid drugs. All receptors derive from a female donor with Graves disease. Each CDR3 is given with its conserved first and last residue. The D gene is left open where the match is weak. Not every row has a clone size; where given, it reads once, few, many or a size class.

>many|TRBJ2-7|TRBV11-1|TRBD2
TGTGCCAGCAGCGTCTCTAGCGGGCCCTACGAGCAGTACTTC
CASSVSSGPYEQYF
>NA|TRBJ1-1|TRBV19|NA
TGTGCCAGTAGTATTGATGGCAGGAACACTGAAGCTTTCTTT
CASSIDGRNTEAFF
>many|TRBJ2-5|TRBV28|TRBD2
TGTGCCAGCAGTGGGACTAGCGGGTTGACGAAGACCCAGTACTTC
CASSGTSGLTKTQYF
>few|TRBJ2-6|TRBV27|TRBD2
TGTGCCAGCAGTTACCGTGCGACTAGCGGGAGAGCCCCTGGGGCCAACGTCCTGACTTTC
CASSYRATSGRAPGANVLTF
>many|TRBJ2-7|TRBV11-2|NA
TGTGCCAGCAGCTCCGCCCGGGACTCCTTGAACTACGAGCAGTACTTC
CASSSARDSLNYEQYF
>NA|TRBJ2-6|TRBV7-2|NA
TGTGCCAGCAGCTTAAGGTCGGCAGGGGTAGGGGCCAACGTCCTGACTTTC
CASSLRSAGVGANVLTF
>few|TRBJ1-4|TRBV12-3/TRBV12-4|TRBD1
TGTGCCAGTTCCGGGACAGCTAATGAAAAACTGTTTTTT
CASSGTANEKLFF
>many|TRBJ2-7|TRBV11-2|TRBD1
TGTGCCAGCAGCCGTGGACAGGGAAACTACGAGCAGTACTTC
CASSRGQGNYEQYF
>NA|TRBJ1-6|TRBV7-2|TRBD1
TGTGCCAGCAGCCCAGGACAGGGGGTTGGAAATTCACCCCTCCACTTT
CASSPGQGVGNSPLHF
>many|TRBJ1-1|TRBV5-1|TRBD1
TGCGCCAGCAGCTTGGGAGACAGGGTGAACACTGAAGCTTTCTTT
CASSLGDRVNTEAFF
>NA|TRBJ1-1|TRBV10-2|NA
TGCGCCAGCCTGCAACAGGTGAACACTGAAGCTTTCTTT
CASLQQVNTEAFF
>few|TRBJ2-7|TRBV28|TRBD1
TGTGCCAGCAGTTTCTCGGGACAGCGATACGAGCAGTACTTC
CASSFSGQRYEQYF
>many|TRBJ2-7|TRBV28|NA
TGTGCCAGCAGTTTAAGGTCAGGGGCCTCCTACGAGCAGTACTTC
CASSLRSGASYEQYF
>NA|TRBJ1-1|TRBV30|TRBD1
TGTGCCTGGAGTGTAAAGGGGGCGGTTGAAGCTTTCTTT
CAWSVKGAVEAFF
>NA|TRBJ2-6|TRBV11-2|NA
TGTGCCAGCACACCGACAGAAGCTTTGGGGCCCTCTGGGGCCAACGTCCTGACTTTC
CASTPTEALGPSGANVLTF
>many|TRBJ1-6|TRBV28|NA
TGTGCCAGCCTCCCGGAGGGGTCCACTTCACCCCTCCACTTT
CASLPEGSTSPLHF
>many|TRBJ2-2|TRBV20-1|TRBD2
TGCAGTGCTAGAGACGCGGAGGGACTAGAGGTCGGGGAGCTGTTTTTT
CSARDAEGLEVGELFF
>many|TRBJ2-5|TRBV7-2|NA
TGTGCCAGCAGCTTAGTGGAGACCCAGTACTTC
CASSLVETQYF
>NA|TRBJ2-3|TRBV6-5|NA
TGTGCCAGCAGTTCCGTCTCACCCGCATCGCAGTATTTT
CASSSVSPASQYF
>few|TRBJ2-2|TRBV11-2|TRBD2
TGTGCCAGCAGCTTAGAGCGGACTAGCGGGAACACCGGGGAGCTGTTTTTT
CASSLERTSGNTGELFF
>few|TRBJ2-7|TRBV18|NA
TGTGCCAGCTCACCACTGAGCGTAGGGGTATACGAGCAGTACTTC
CASSPLSVGVYEQYF
>NA|TRBJ2-7|TRBV14|NA
TGTGCCAGCAGCCAAGAGGGCAGCTACGAGCAGTACTTC
CASSQEGSYEQYF
>many|TRBJ2-5|TRBV12-3/TRBV12-4|NA
TGTGCCAGCAGTCCCGGTAGCCCCGGAGAGACCCAGTACTTC
CASSPGSPGETQYF
>many|TRBJ2-7|TRBV27|TRBD2
TGTGCCAGCAGTAGACTAGCGTTCCTTTACGAGCAGTACTTC
CASSRLAFLYEQYF
>NA|TRBJ2-7|TRBV5-1|TRBD1
TGCGCCAGTAAGGGACAGAACTACGAGCAGTACTTC
CASKGQNYEQYF
>few|TRBJ1-2|TRBV19|TRBD1
TGTGCCAGTAGTATAGCTTGGACAGGGGGCGCGTCGGATGGCTACACCTTC
CASSIAWTGGASDGYTF
>NA|TRBJ2-2|TRBV9|TRBD2
TGTGCCAGCAGCGCAGACGGGACTAGCACCGGGGAGCTGTTTTTT
CASSADGTSTGELFF
>many|TRBJ1-4|TRBV12-3/TRBV12-4|TRBD1
TGTGCCAGCAGTCCAGGGGGACAGGGCCATGAAAAACTGTTTTTT
CASSPGGQGHEKLFF
>many|TRBJ1-1|TRBV3-1|NA
TGTGCCAGCAGCCAAGCTTCCGAAGCTTTCTTT
CASSQASEAFF
>few|TRBJ2-7|TRBV6-1|TRBD2
TGTGCCAGCAGCCCCCTCGGGACTAGCGGAGGGCTCGCCTACGAGCAGTACTTC
CASSPLGTSGGLAYEQYF
>many|TRBJ1-1|TRBV28|NA
TGTGCCAGCAGTTGGACAGAGAACACTGAAGCTTTCTTT
CASSWTENTEAFF
>NA|TRBJ1-1|TRBV11-3|NA
TGTGCCAGCAGCTTAGAGGGGGGCTCTGAAGCTTTCTTT
CASSLEGGSEAFF
>many|TRBJ2-5|TRBV12-3/TRBV12-4|TRBD2
TGTGCCAGCAGTCCACTAGCGCCGGTGGAGTTTGAGACCCAGTACTTC
CASSPLAPVEFETQYF
>few|TRBJ1-1|TRBV6-2/TRBV6-3|NA
TGTGCCAGCAGTTACTCGATATCGGAAGGGCCTGAAGCTTTCTTT
CASSYSISEGPEAFF
>many|TRBJ2-4|TRBV12-3/TRBV12-4|NA
TGTGCCAGCACTCCGACAGGAGGGGGATTAGGACAGTACTTC
CASTPTGGGLGQYF
>many|TRBJ2-2|TRBV20-1|TRBD2
TGCAGTCCCTCCCGGGGGGATGGCACCGGGGAGCTGTTTTTT
CSPSRGDGTGELFF
>NA|TRBJ1-3|TRBV9|NA
TGTGCCAGCAGCGTAGGAGACATGTTAAACACCATATATTTT
CASSVGDMLNTIYF
>NA|TRBJ2-3|TRBV3-2|NA
TGTGCCAGCAGCCAAGAGCGGCGGTTCACAGATACGCAGTATTTT
CASSQERRFTDTQYF
>few|TRBJ2-1|TRBV3-1|TRBD2
TGTGCCAGCAGCCATCTAGCGGGAGGTGGCGATGAGCAGTTCTTC
CASSHLAGGGDEQFF
>few|TRBJ1-1|TRBV29-1|NA
TGCAGCGTTGAACGGGTGACTGAAGCTTTCTTT
CSVERVTEAFF
>few|TRBJ2-1|TRBV7-2|TRBD2
TGTGCCAGCAGCCTGGGACTAGCGGGAGGACAAAGAGATTACAATGAGCAGTTCTTC
CASSLGLAGGQRDYNEQFF
>few|TRBJ1-5|TRBV6-1|NA
TGTGCCAGCAGTCCAGGGGAGGTCAATCAGCCCCAGCATTTT
CASSPGEVNQPQHF
>few|TRBJ1-5|TRBV6-1|NA
TGTGCCAGCAGTGAAGAGGGGGGCGCCCAGCCCCAGCATTTT
CASSEEGGAQPQHF
>NA|TRBJ1-1|TRBV30|NA
TGTGCCTGGCGACAGGCGGAAGCTTTCTTT
CAWRQAEAFF
>NA|TRBJ1-6|TRBV20-1|NA
TGCAGTGCTAGAGGACGAGATAATAATTCACCCCTCCACTTT
CSARGRDNNSPLHF
>many|TRBJ2-7|TRBV7-2|NA
TGTGCCAGCAGAGAACAGGGATACGAGCAGTACTTC
CASREQGYEQYF
>few|TRBJ1-5|TRBV10-2|NA
TGCGCCACAAGACCATTCCATACGGACGGCGATAGCAATCAGCCCCAGCATTTT
CATRPFHTDGDSNQPQHF
>many|TRBJ2-7|TRBV28|NA
TGTGCCAGCAGTAATGGAGGATCCTACGAGCAGTACTTC
CASSNGGSYEQYF
>NA|TRBJ1-1|TRBV28|NA
TGTGCCAGTTCCTTCGTGGACACTGAAGCTTTCTTT
CASSFVDTEAFF
>NA|TRBJ1-1|TRBV6-5|NA
TGTGCCAGCAGTTACTCGGACACTGGAGCTTTCTTT
CASSYSDTGAFF